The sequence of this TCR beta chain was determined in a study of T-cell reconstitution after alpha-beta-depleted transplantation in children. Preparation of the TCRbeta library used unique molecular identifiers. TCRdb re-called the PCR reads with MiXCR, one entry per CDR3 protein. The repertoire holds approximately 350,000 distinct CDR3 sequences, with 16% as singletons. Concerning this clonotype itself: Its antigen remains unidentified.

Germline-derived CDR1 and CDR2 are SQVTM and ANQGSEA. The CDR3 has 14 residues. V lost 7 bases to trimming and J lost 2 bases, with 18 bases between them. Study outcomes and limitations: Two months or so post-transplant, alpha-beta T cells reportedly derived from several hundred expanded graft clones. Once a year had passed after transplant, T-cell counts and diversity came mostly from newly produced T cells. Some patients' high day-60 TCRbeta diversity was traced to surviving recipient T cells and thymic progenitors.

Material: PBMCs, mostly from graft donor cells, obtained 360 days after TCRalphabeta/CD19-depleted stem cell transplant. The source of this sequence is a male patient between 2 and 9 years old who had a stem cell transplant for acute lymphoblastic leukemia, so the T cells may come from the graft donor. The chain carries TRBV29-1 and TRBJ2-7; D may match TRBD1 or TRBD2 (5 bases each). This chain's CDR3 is CSAGAGGGPYEQYF. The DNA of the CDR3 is TGCAGCGCCGGGGCAGGCGGCGGGCCCTACGAGCAGTACTTC.